This passage covers 17 T cell receptor beta chains from one sample sequenced in a study of cytomegalovirus exposure and HLA in healthy donors. Primers for the PCR totalled 60 Vbeta and 13 Jbeta. Repertoires were generated with immunoSEQ multiplex PCR, while TCRdb's copy carries only in-frame clones and drops some. The record lists around 97,000 clones, of which the ten most abundant hold less than 4%. Specimen: PBMCs. The source of these receptors is a man aged 35-49 years in good health and CMV-seronegative.

Concerning this clone itself: An end of the junction does not agree with germline; a read error may underlie this. This CDR3 is CAWRPPGGGSYDYTF. CDR3 nucleotide sequence: TGTGCCTGGAGGCCTCCAGGGGGCGGAAGCTATGACTACACCTTC. The chain couples TRBV30 to TRBJ1-2; 8 bases are shared with TRBD1. The CDR3 is 15 amino acids. Germline-derived CDR1 and CDR2 are GTSNPN and SVGIG (reference sequence).

The V call is TRBV6-6, the J call TRBJ1-6; 10 bases agree with TRBD1. CDR3 length: 13 amino acids. Germline V gene data show CDR1 as MNHNY and CDR2 as SVGAGI (reference sequence). With 10 bases clipped from V and 8 bases from J, the junction kept 5 bases outside the gene matches. CDR3 nucleotides: TGTGCCATCGGACAGGGGGGGTATTCACCCCTCCACTTT. It yields the protein CAIGQGGYSPLHF.

The V and J genes are TRBV5-1 and TRBJ2-7; perhaps TRBD2 as D (7 bases). The V end was cut by 4 bases, the J end by 4 bases, with 21 bases between. The germline gives CDR1 SGHRS, CDR2 YFSETQ. This CDR3 is 16 amino acids long. CDR3 in DNA: TGCGCCAGCAGCGATGGCAGGGGCGGGGGTTTTTACGAGCAGTACTTC. Translation gives CASSDGRGGGFYEQYF.

The rearrangement joins TRBV21-1 to TRBJ1-1; the D call in the table, TRBD1, was not verified against the DNA. TRBV21-1 is tagged as a pseudogene. The CDR3 sequence is 12 residues long. CDR3 nucleotide sequence: TGTGCCAGCAGCAAGACAGGTACTGAAGCTTTCTTT. It encodes CASSKTGTEAFF.

The V and J genes are TRBV5-4 and TRBJ1-1; 8 bases are shared with TRBD1. The CDR3 runs 15 residues. J was trimmed by 1 base and V by 2 bases; bases with no gene match: 4. CDR1 is SGHNT, CDR2 YYREEE, per germline (reference sequence). The CDR3 DNA is TGTGCCAGCAGCTTTGCCGGGACAGGGAACACTGAAGCTTTCTTT. Translated: CASSFAGTGNTEAFF. Looking up the rest from reference TRBV5-4 and TRBJ1-1 gives the full variable domain: ETGVTQSPTHLIKTRGQQVTLRCSSQSGHNTVSWYQQALGQGPQFIFQYYREEENGRGNFPPRFSGLQFPNYSSELNVNALELDDSALYLCASSFAGTGNTEAFFGQGTRLTVV.

The genes are TRBV6-5 and TRBJ1-1; 10 bases match TRBD1. CDR1 is MNHEY and CDR2 is SVGAGI in the germline V gene. The trim removed 2 bases at V and 5 bases at J, leaving 8 bases unmatched. The CDR3 sequence is 16 residues long. CDR3 in DNA: TGTGCCAGCAGTTACAGGACAGGGGGAATCCGGACTGAAGCTTTCTTT. Protein product: CASSYRTGGIRTEAFF.

The chain carries TRBV7-9 and TRBJ2-1; D gene uncertain. Germline loops: CDR1 SEHNR, CDR2 FQNEAQ (reference sequence). Trimming stripped 4 bases from V and 5 bases from J, with 6 bases between. This CDR3 comprises 12 residues. CDR3 loop: CASSSLNNEQFF. The CDR3 nucleotides are TGTGCCAGCAGCTCCCTAAACAATGAGCAGTTCTTC.

The V and J genes are TRBV5-4 and TRBJ2-5; D not resolved. Germline CDR1 is SGHNT and CDR2 is YYREEE (reference sequence). V was cut by 0 bases and J by 2 bases, with 11 bases left in between. The CDR3 spans 15 residues. This chain's CDR3 is CASSLVSTGQETQYF. The CDR3 DNA is TGTGCCAGCAGCTTGGTATCGACTGGGCAAGAGACCCAGTACTTC.

The gene calls are TRBV2 and TRBJ1-1; D unclear. Germline CDR1 is SNHLY and CDR2 is FYNNEI. Trimming took 3 bases from V and 0 from J, leaving 8 bases between them. This CDR3 is built from 14 residues. The DNA of the CDR3 is TGTGCCAGCAGTGATTCGGACTTGAACACTGAAGCTTTCTTT. This gives the protein CASSDSDLNTEAFF.

CDR3 residues: CASSLLPPGLAGNNEQFF. For the CDR3, the DNA is TGTGCCAGCAGCTTGCTCCCCCCTGGTCTAGCGGGGAACAATGAGCAGTTCTTC. The rearrangement joins TRBV7-7 to TRBJ2-1; TRBD2 matches at 9 bases. Unmatched junction bases numbered 14, after V lost 3 bases and J lost 5 bases. CDR3 length equals 18 residues. The germline V gene has CDR1 SSHAT and CDR2 FNYEAQ (reference sequence).

The chain carries TRBV28 and TRBJ1-4; D is unclear. The CDR3 length is 16 residues. Germline V gene lookup returns CDR1 MDHEN and CDR2 SYDVKM. V was pared by 1 base and J by 0 bases, with 9 bases between. DNA of the CDR3: TGTGCCAGCAGTTTATACGCGCCTGCAACTAATGAAAAACTGTTTTTT. Protein: CASSLYAPATNEKLFF.

This chain links TRBV5-4 with TRBJ2-1, with 15 nucleotides matching TRBD2. This CDR3 contains 17 residues. From germline, CDR1 is SGHNT and CDR2 YYREEE (reference sequence). V shed 1 base and J 7 bases; nucleotides not matched to a gene: 6. Written as DNA, the CDR3 is TGTGCCAGCAGCTTGACGCGCGGACTAGCGGGAGGGAATGAGCAGTTCTTC. Its translation: CASSLTRGLAGGNEQFF.

The chain combines TRBV9 with TRBJ2-7; 11 bases match TRBD1. Germline loops: CDR1 SGDLS, CDR2 YYNGEE. The V gene end was trimmed by 0 bases and the J gene end by 7 bases; junction bases not matched to a gene: 6. The CDR3 covers 15 residues. The CDR3: CASSVEGQGAREQYF. The DNA of the CDR3 is TGTGCCAGCAGCGTAGAAGGACAGGGGGCTCGGGAGCAGTACTTC.

The rearrangement uses TRBV18 and TRBJ1-1, with 7 positions matching TRBD1. Germline-derived CDR1 and CDR2 are KGHSH and LQKENI. The J segment lost 9 bases and the V segment lost 3 bases, leaving 16 bases of the junction unmatched. The CDR3 extends over 16 amino acids. The CDR3 DNA sequence: TGTGCCAGCTCACCGTTTTCCGGGACAGCAATGATTCAAGCTTTCTTT. It is translated as CASSPFSGTAMIQAFF.

This CDR3 reads CASSYSGLEETQYF. The DNA of the CDR3 is TGTGCCAGCAGTTACTCTGGACTAGAAGAGACCCAGTACTTC. The chain links TRBV6-5 to TRBJ2-5; 7 bases are a match to TRBD2. This CDR3 has 14 amino acids. The ends lost 0 bases at V and 3 bases at J; junction bases unmatched: 1. Germline CDR1 and CDR2: MNHEY and SVGAGI.

The chain uses TRBV5-1 and TRBJ2-7, with D possibly TRBD2 on 5 matching bases. The length of the CDR3 is 14 residues. Germline CDR1 and CDR2: SGHRS and YFSETQ. Trimming cost V 3 bases and J 5 bases, with 15 bases left between them. The CDR3 region has the DNA TGCGCCAGCAGCTCAGCCGGAGGTAACCACGAGCAGTACTTC. It translates to CASSSAGGNHEQYF.

In regard to this clone: Other nucleotide sequences in the sample specify the same CDR3. The DNA for the CDR3 is TGTGCCAGCAGCTTGCAGGGGGGCGGGACAGATACGCAGTATTTT. It yields the protein CASSLQGGGTDTQYF. The chain combines TRBV7-2 with TRBJ2-3; possible D gene TRBD1, 7 bases. V lost 3 bases, J lost 3 bases, and 13 bases lay in between. This CDR3 spans 15 amino acids. Germline-derived CDR1 and CDR2 are SGHTA and FQGNSA.